This T cell receptor (beta chain) came from a study of OX40 agonist ivuxolimab in advanced cancers. Study in general: Given to patients was ivuxolimab, an agonistic anti-OX40 (CD134) antibody.

The method was immunoSEQ multiplex PCR; TCRdb's version includes in-frame clones alone and lacks a portion of them. This table holds some 64,000 clones, roughly 87% found once. Turning to this clone: What it recognizes is unknown.

The CDR3 loop spans 15 amino acids. The germline CDR1 and CDR2 sequences are SGHTA and FQGNSA. Trimming cost V 2 bases and J 3 bases; bases outside gene matches: 3. Overall study results and limits: More expanded clones were found, on average, in CD8+ than in CD4+ T cells.

Sequenced material: CD4+ or CD8+ T cells sorted from blood, taken in a trial of the OX40 agonist ivuxolimab. The sequence was obtained from an adult with an advanced solid tumor such as melanoma, head and neck, liver or kidney cancer. The J gene is TRBJ1-3, the V gene TRBV7-2; 8 bases map to TRBD1. Here the CDR3 reads CASSLQGAIGNTIYF. CDR3 nucleotides: TGTGCCAGCAGCTTACAGGGGGCTATTGGAAACACCATATATTTT.